These 9 T cell receptor beta chains came from one sample sequenced in a study of PD-1 blockade in classical Hodgkin lymphoma. The patients all showed relapse after autologous stem cell transplantation, while their brentuximab vedotin exposure varied. Libraries were prepared by immunoSEQ multiplex PCR; TCRdb keeps only in-frame clonotypes and omits some of them. The sample gives tens of thousands of clones, around 80% of which show up once; roughly 17% is in the top ten. This material consisted of peripheral blood mononuclear cells (PBMCs), taken before the second cycle of nivolumab. Every receptor here comes from a human donor with classical Hodgkin lymphoma.

This CDR3 reads CASSEAASTDTQYF. In DNA form, the CDR3 reads TGCGCCAGCAGTGAGGCGGCATCCACAGATACGCAGTATTTT. The chain joins TRBV10-1 to TRBJ2-3; no definite D call. V shed 2 bases and J shed 2 bases, with 8 bases lying between them. CDR3 size: 14 residues. CDR1 and CDR2 from the germline V gene are WNHNN and SYGVQD (reference sequence).

The chain combines TRBV6-1 with TRBJ2-1, with a tentative D call TRBD2 (5 bases). V gave up 6 bases and J gave up 8 bases, with 14 bases separating them. Germline V CDR1 and CDR2: MNHNS, SASEGT. This CDR3 region has 13 residues. In nucleotides, the CDR3 is TGTGCCAGCAGGAGGAGACCAGCGGATGAGCAGTTCTTC. Protein product: CASRRRPADEQFF.

V is TRBV28 and J is TRBJ1-4; D perhaps matches TRBD1 (6 bases). The CDR3 has 15 amino acids. Trimming stripped 4 bases from V and 8 bases from J, with 17 bases between. CDR1 and CDR2 from the germline V gene are MDHEN and SYDVKM. The CDR3 here is CASSSAGEGNEKLFF. For the CDR3, the DNA is TGTGCCAGCAGTTCCGCAGGGGAGGGCAACGAAAAACTGTTTTTT.

This CDR3 is CASSQDRFRNTIYF. Written as DNA, the CDR3 is TGCGCCAGCAGCCAAGATCGATTTCGAAACACCATATATTTT. The chain is built from TRBV4-3 and TRBJ1-3, with unresolved D. The CDR3 has 14 amino acids. The germline V gene has CDR1 LGHNA and CDR2 YSLEER. With 0 bases removed from V and 5 bases from J, the gap between germline ends came to 8 bases.

The chain employs TRBV4-2 and TRBJ2-5, with 12 bases fitting TRBD2. This CDR3 comprises 17 residues. Per germline, CDR1 LGHNA and CDR2 YNFKEQ. The V and J ends lost 3 bases and 2 bases, in that order; junction bases with no gene match: 7. The CDR3, as DNA: TGTGCCAGCAGCCAGGATACACTAGCGGGGGGACAAGAGACCCAGTACTTC. Protein sequence: CASSQDTLAGGQETQYF.

The chain links TRBV28 to TRBJ2-5; no reliable D call. CDR3 size: 18 residues. Per the germline V gene, CDR1 is MDHEN and CDR2 is SYDVKM. The germline V and J ends were trimmed by 6 bases and 6 bases, with 29 bases remaining between them. As DNA, the CDR3 is TGTGCCAGCAGCTCCCCACGTGGGGTAGGAGCAAGTGGGAAGACCCAGTACTTC. Amino acid sequence: CASSSPRGVGASGKTQYF.

This clone appeared once. The genes are TRBV5-6 and TRBJ1-3; D uncertain. Germline CDR1 and CDR2: SGHDT and YYEEEE. This CDR3 contains 15 residues. The V end was cut by 4 bases, the J end by 8 bases, with 19 bases between. CDR3 DNA: TGTGCCAGCAGCCCACGTTTGAGGCCAGAGGACACCATATATTTT. Protein product: CASSPRLRPEDTIYF.

The genes are TRBV11-2 and TRBJ2-3; D may correspond to TRBD1 or TRBD2 (5 bases each). The V end was cut by 3 bases, the J end by 2 bases, with 12 bases between. Germline V gene lookup returns CDR1 SGHAT and CDR2 FQNNGV. The CDR3 is made up of 15 amino acids. CDR3 DNA sequence: TGTGCCAGCAGCTTCGAGGGGATGTCCACAGATACGCAGTATTTT. As protein: CASSFEGMSTDTQYF.

The chain uses TRBV15 and TRBJ1-2; 7 bases line up with TRBD1. Germline CDR1 is LNHNV and CDR2 is YYDKDF (reference sequence). The CDR3 contains 16 residues. The V gene end was trimmed by 3 bases and the J gene end by 4 bases; junction bases not matched to a gene: 11. The CDR3 region is CATSSGVKGASYGYTF. DNA of the CDR3: TGTGCCACCAGCAGCGGGGTTAAGGGGGCCAGCTATGGCTACACCTTC.